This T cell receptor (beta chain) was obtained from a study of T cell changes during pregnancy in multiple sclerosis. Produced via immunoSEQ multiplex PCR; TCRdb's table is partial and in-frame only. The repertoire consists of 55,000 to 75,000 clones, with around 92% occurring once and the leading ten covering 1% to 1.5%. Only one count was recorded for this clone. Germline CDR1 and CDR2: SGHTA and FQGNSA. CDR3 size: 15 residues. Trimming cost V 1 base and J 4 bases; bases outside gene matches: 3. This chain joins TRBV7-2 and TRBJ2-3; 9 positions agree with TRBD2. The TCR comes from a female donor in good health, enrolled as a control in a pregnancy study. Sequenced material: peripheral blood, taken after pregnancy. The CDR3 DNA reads TGTGCCAGCAGCTTAGTCGCGGGGGGGCCAGATACGCAGTATTTT. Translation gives CASSLVAGGPDTQYF.